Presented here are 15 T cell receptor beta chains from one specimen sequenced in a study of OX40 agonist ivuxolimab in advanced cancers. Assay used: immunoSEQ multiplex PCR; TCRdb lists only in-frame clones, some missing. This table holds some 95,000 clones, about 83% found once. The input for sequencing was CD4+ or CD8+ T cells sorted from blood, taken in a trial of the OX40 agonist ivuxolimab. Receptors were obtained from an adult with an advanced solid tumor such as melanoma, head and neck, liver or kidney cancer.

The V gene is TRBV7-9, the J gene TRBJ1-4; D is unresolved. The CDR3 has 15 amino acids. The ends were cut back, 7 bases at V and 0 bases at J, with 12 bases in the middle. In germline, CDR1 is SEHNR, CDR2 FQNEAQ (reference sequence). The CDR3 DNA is TGTGCCAGCATCGGTCAGAAAGCAACTAATGAAAAACTGTTTTTT. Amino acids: CASIGQKATNEKLFF.

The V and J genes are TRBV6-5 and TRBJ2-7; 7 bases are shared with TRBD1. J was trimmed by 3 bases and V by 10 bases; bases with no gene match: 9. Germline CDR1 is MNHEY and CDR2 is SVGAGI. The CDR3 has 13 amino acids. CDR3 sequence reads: CATRPGQSYEQYF. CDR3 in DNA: TGTGCCACACGACCGGGACAGAGCTACGAGCAGTACTTC.

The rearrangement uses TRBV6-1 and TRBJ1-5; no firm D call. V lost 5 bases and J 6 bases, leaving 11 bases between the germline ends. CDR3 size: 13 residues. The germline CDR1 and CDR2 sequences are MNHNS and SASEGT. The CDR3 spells CASSFHRGQPQHF. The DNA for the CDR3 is TGTGCCAGCAGTTTCCACCGGGGTCAGCCCCAGCATTTT.

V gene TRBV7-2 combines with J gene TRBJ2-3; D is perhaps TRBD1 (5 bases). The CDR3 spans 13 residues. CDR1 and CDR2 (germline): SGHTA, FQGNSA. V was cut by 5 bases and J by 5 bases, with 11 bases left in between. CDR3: CASSGAGEDTQYF. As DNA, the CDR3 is TGTGCCAGCAGCGGGGCAGGAGAAGATACGCAGTATTTT.

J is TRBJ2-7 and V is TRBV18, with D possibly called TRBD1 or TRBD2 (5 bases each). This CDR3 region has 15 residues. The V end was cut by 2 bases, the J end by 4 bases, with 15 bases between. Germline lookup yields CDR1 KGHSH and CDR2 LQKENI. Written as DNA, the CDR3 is TGTGCCAGCTCACCAGGGCTAGTGGGGGAATACGAGCAGTACTTC. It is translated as CASSPGLVGEYEQYF.

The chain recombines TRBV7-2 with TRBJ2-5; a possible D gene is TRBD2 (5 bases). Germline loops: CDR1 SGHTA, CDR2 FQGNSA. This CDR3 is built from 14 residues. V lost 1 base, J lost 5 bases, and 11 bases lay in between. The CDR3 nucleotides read TGTGCCAGCAGCTTAGGGACTGGCTTCGAGACCCAGTACTTC. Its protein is CASSLGTGFETQYF.

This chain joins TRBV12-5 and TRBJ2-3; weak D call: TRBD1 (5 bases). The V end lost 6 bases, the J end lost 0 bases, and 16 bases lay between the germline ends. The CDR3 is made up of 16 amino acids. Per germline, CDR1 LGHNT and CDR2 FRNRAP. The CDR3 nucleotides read TGTGCTAGTGGCTGGGGAAGACAGACCAGCACAGATACGCAGTATTTT. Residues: CASGWGRQTSTDTQYF.

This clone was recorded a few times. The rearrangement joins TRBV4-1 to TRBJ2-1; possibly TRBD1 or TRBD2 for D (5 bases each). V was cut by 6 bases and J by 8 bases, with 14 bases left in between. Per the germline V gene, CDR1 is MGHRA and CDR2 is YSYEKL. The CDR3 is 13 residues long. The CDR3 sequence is CASRATGGHEQFF. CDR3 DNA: TGCGCCAGCAGAGCCACAGGCGGGCATGAGCAGTTCTTC.

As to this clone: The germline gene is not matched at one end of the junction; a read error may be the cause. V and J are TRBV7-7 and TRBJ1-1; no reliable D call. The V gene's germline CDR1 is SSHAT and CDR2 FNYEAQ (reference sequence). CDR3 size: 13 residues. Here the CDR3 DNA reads TGTGCTAGCAGCTTAGACCGAGGGACTGAAGCTTTCTTT. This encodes CASSLDRGTEAFF.

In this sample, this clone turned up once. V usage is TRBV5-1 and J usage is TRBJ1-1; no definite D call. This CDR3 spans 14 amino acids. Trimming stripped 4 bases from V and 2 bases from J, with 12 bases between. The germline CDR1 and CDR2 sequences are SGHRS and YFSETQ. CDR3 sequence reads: CASSPDKLNTEAFF. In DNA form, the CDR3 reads TGCGCCAGCAGCCCCGACAAGCTAAACACTGAAGCTTTCTTT.

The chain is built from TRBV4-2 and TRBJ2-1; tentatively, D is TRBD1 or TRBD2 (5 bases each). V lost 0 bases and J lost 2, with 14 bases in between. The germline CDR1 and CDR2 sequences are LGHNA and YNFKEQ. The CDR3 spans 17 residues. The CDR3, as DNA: TGTGCCAGCAGCCAAGAGGGGGAAGCTAGTGCCTACAATGAGCAGTTCTTC. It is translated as CASSQEGEASAYNEQFF.

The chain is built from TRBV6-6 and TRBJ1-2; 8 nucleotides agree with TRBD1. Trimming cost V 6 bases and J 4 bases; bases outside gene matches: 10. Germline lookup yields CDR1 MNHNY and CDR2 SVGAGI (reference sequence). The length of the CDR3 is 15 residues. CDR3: CASSQRTGTGYGYTF. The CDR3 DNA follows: TGTGCCAGCAGCCAACGAACCGGGACAGGCTATGGCTACACCTTC.

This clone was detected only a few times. The CDR3 DNA follows: TGTGCCAGCAGCCCTCAACTCGCAGGAAACACCATATATTTT. As protein: CASSPQLAGNTIYF. The chain has TRBV9 and TRBJ1-3; D is undetermined. The CDR3 extends over 14 amino acids. Germline values: CDR1 SGDLS, CDR2 YYNGEE. Trimming shortened V by 4 bases and J by 4 bases, and 12 bases separated the two germline ends.

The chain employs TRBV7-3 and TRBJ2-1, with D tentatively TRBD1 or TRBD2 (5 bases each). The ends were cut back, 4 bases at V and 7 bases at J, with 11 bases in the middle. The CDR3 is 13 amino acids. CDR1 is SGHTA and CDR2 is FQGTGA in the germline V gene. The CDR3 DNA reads TGTGCCAGCAGCTATCGGGACCAGAATGAGCAGTTCTTC. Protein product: CASSYRDQNEQFF.

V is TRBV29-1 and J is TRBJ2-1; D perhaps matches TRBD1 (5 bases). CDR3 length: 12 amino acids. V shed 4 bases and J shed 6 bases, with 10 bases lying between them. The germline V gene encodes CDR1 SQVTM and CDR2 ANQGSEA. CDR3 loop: CSVGLRVNEQFF. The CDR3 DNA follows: TGCAGCGTTGGGCTCAGGGTCAATGAGCAGTTCTTC.